Presented here are 5 T cell receptor beta chains from one specimen sequenced in a study of shared clonotypes between healthy human individuals. Assay used: immunoSEQ multiplex PCR; TCRdb lists only in-frame clones, some missing. This sample has 470,000 or so clones; about 78% occur once, and the top ten carry 12%. The sequencing sample was made of PBMCs. These receptors all come from a woman aged 40 to 50 in good health. Some clones in this sample may be carry-over from other donors' samples.

This clone was seen more than once but under ten times. The chain is built from TRBV11-2 and TRBJ2-5; 8 bases line up with TRBD2. Germline trimming cut 5 bases from V and 6 bases from J; bases unmatched to any gene: 11. The CDR3 length is 15 residues. Germline-derived CDR1 and CDR2 are SGHAT and FQNNGV. The CDR3 coding sequence is TGTGCCAGCAGCCCCCCCGGGGGGGGCGCCCAGACCCAGTACTTC. This gives the protein CASSPPGGGAQTQYF.

V gene TRBV14 combines with J gene TRBJ2-1; TRBD2 matches 11 bases. Germline V CDR1 and CDR2: SGHDN, FVKESK. J lost 5 bases, V lost 4 bases, and 4 bases had no gene match. The CDR3 consists of 15 residues. As DNA, the CDR3 is TGTGCCAGCAGCCGGGGACTAGCGGCCAACAATGAGCAGTTCTTC. Translating it yields CASSRGLAANNEQFF. Looking up the rest from reference TRBV14 and TRBJ2-1 gives the full variable domain: EAGVTQFPSHSVIEKGQTVTLRCDPISGHDNLYWYRRVMGKEIKFLLHFVKESKQDESGMPNNRFLAERTGGTYSTLKVQPAELEDSGVYFCASSRGLAANNEQFFGPGTRLTVL.

The V and J genes are TRBV6-1 and TRBJ2-1; D uncertain. Germline CDR1 MNHNS, CDR2 SASEGT. This CDR3 is built from 14 residues. V lost 7 bases to trimming and J lost 6 bases, with 16 bases between them. Here the CDR3 DNA reads TGTGCCAGCACCTGGTCTAGGGATAGCAATGAGCAGTTCTTC. This encodes CASTWSRDSNEQFF.

The chain couples TRBV28 to TRBJ1-5; 8 bases agree with TRBD1. Germline assignment: CDR1 MDHEN and CDR2 SYDVKM. This CDR3 region has 16 residues. The junction had 4 bases not matched to a gene; V was cut back by 3 bases and J by 0 bases. In DNA, the CDR3 is TGTGCCAGCAGTTTCTCAGGGACAGGTAGCAATCAGCCCCAGCATTTT. Residues: CASSFSGTGSNQPQHF. Combining the CDR3 with reference TRBV28 and TRBJ1-5 gives the whole variable domain DVKVTQSSRYLVKRTGEKVFLECVQDMDHENMFWYRQDPGLGLRLIYFSYDVKMKEKGDIPEGYSVSREKKERFSLILESASTNQTSMYLCASSFSGTGSNQPQHFGDGTRLSIL.

The J gene is TRBJ1-5, the V gene TRBV19, with 9 bases aligning to TRBD1. The CDR3 totals 16 residues. Germline CDR1 is LNHDA and CDR2 is SQIVND (reference sequence). J lost 2 bases, V lost 5 bases, and 7 bases had no gene match. This chain's CDR3 is CASSPDRGVRNQPQHF. The CDR3 region has the DNA TGTGCCAGTAGTCCCGACAGGGGGGTTCGCAATCAGCCCCAGCATTTT. Using reference TRBV19 and TRBJ1-5 for the parts outside the CDR3, the full variable domain is DGGITQSPKYLFRKEGQNVTLSCEQNLNHDAMYWYRQDPGQGLRLIYYSQIVNDFQKGDIAEGYSVSREKKESFPLTVTSAQKNPTAFYLCASSPDRGVRNQPQHFGDGTRLSIL.